One sample yielded the 9 T cell receptor beta chains listed below, sequenced in a study of T cell responses to AZD1222 COVID-19 vaccine. Profiled with immunoSEQ multiplex PCR; TCRdb holds only in-frame clones, not every one. The sample lists roughly 150,000 clones; about 92% were seen once. The specimen was peripheral blood, collected on day 0 of AZD1222 vaccination. The receptors were gathered from an adult in good health.

This rearrangement joins TRBV4-3 to TRBJ1-2; 10 nucleotides match TRBD1. CDR1 is LGHNA, CDR2 YSLEER, per germline. V shed 4 bases, J shed 3 bases, and the junction held 2 bases outside the gene matches. The CDR3 length is 14 residues. The CDR3 loop reads CASSPGQGDYGYTF. The CDR3 nucleotides read TGCGCCAGCAGCCCAGGACAGGGGGACTATGGCTACACCTTC.

The chain recombines TRBV19 with TRBJ1-2, with D unclear. Germline V gene data show CDR1 as LNHDA and CDR2 as SQIVND (reference sequence). V was shortened by 5 bases and J by 1 base, with 8 bases between the two germline ends. This CDR3 is 13 amino acids long. CDR3 bases: TGTGCCAGTAGTGGAGGATTTAACTATGGCTACACCTTC. Its translation: CASSGGFNYGYTF.

This clone has only one observation. The chain joins TRBV4-2 to TRBJ2-3; 10 bases agree with TRBD2. The CDR3 loop spans 18 amino acids. Germline V CDR1 and CDR2: LGHNA, YNFKEQ. V gave up 1 base and J gave up 2 bases; unmatched junction bases: 9. Here the CDR3 DNA reads TGTGCCAGCAGCCAAGGGCCCATAGCGGGGGGAGACACAGATACGCAGTATTTT. Amino acids: CASSQGPIAGGDTDTQYF.

This rearrangement joins TRBV6-6 to TRBJ1-5; D not certain. Germline lookup yields CDR1 MNHNY and CDR2 SVGAGI (reference sequence). The CDR3 covers 13 residues. Trimming shortened V by 7 bases and J by 4 bases, and 11 bases separated the two germline ends. The CDR3 is CASTLLGNQPQHF. The CDR3, as DNA: TGTGCCAGCACTTTACTCGGGAATCAGCCCCAGCATTTT.

The CDR3: CASSLGFGPPDQNTEAFF. The DNA for the CDR3 is TGTGCCAGCAGCTTAGGGTTTGGCCCACCGGACCAGAACACTGAAGCTTTCTTT. The rearrangement uses TRBV7-3 and TRBJ1-1; no firm D call. This CDR3 has 18 residues. Trimming left V 2 bases short and J 1 base short, with 20 bases between. The germline V gene has CDR1 SGHTA and CDR2 FQGTGA.

This clone was counted between two and nine times. Other DNA sequences in the sample encode the same CDR3. The V call is TRBV10-3, the J call TRBJ1-4; D remains unclear. Per the germline V gene, CDR1 is ENHRY and CDR2 is SYGVKD. Trimming removed 0 bases from V and 4 bases from J, with 9 bases in between. The CDR3 runs 15 residues. The CDR3: CAISESRGSNEKLFF. The CDR3 bases are TGTGCCATCAGTGAGTCGCGAGGGAGTAATGAAAAACTGTTTTTT.

This chain links TRBV10-3 with TRBJ1-3; D call uncertain. Germline V lookup: CDR1 ENHRY, CDR2 SYGVKD. V was trimmed by 4 bases and J by 0 bases, leaving 16 bases between them. The CDR3 has 17 residues. The CDR3 spells CAISGPQVLTSGNTIYF. Here the CDR3 DNA reads TGTGCCATCAGTGGGCCCCAGGTCCTCACCTCTGGAAACACCATATATTTT.

This chain joins TRBV7-9 and TRBJ2-3; 11 positions match TRBD2. Trimming cost V 3 bases and J 6 bases; bases outside gene matches: 2. CDR1 and CDR2 (germline): SEHNR, FQNEAQ (reference sequence). The CDR3 spans 14 residues. For the CDR3, the DNA is TGTGCCAGCAGCTTTAGCGGGGGGGTGGATACGCAGTATTTT. Translated, it gives CASSFSGGVDTQYF.

The rearrangement joins TRBV5-1 to TRBJ1-6, with 7 positions matching TRBD1. The CDR3 length is 18 residues. From germline, CDR1 is SGHRS and CDR2 YFSETQ. V lost 0 bases and J lost 7; bases outside the gene matches: 13. The chain's CDR3 is CASSLGGRDSQGNSPLHF. The CDR3 DNA reads as TGCGCCAGCAGCTTGGGGGGGCGGGACAGCCAAGGAAATTCACCCCTCCACTTT.